The entry below describes one T cell receptor (beta chain). Its specificity is not known. Only in-frame clones appear in the TCRdb table, and some are missing; sequencing was by immunoSEQ multiplex PCR. The repertoire has 170,000 or so clones, 65% to 80% of them found once; the top ten carry over 9.5%. The record originates from a study of shared clonotypes between healthy human individuals. General study findings and limits: Generation of non-shared clonotypes was less probable than generation of clonotypes shared by all four donors. What rarefaction showed was incomplete sorted-subset sequencing despite large depth.

Germline V gives CDR1 LGHNT, CDR2 FRNRAP. Losses at the gene ends were 5 bases for V and 12 bases for J; bases not matched to a gene: 11. The CDR3 runs 14 residues. The V and J genes are TRBV12-5 and TRBJ2-1, with 9 bases identical to TRBD1. The sample taken for sequencing was memory CD4+ T cells sorted from blood. Stated subset: CD45RA-negative fraction. This TCR came from a man aged 25-45 years in good health. CDR3 protein: CASGPGQGEARQFF. The CDR3 DNA is TGTGCTAGTGGTCCGGGACAGGGAGAAGCGAGGCAGTTCTTC.